Listed below are T cell receptor beta chains from one sample, sequenced in a study of shared T cell receptors in the human thymus. The table came from immunoSEQ multiplex PCR; TCRdb's copy has only in-frame clones and leaves some out. The table includes about 710,000 clones, around 87% detected once. This sample was shared with a second study, whose subject was human thymus T cells.

The sequencing sample was made of thymocytes. The source of these receptors is a boy younger than two with a congenital heart defect. Each CDR3 is given with its conserved first and last residue. The D gene is left open where the match is weak. Some rows mark clone size as missing; the rest say once, few, many or name a class of expanded clone.

D,J,size,V,DNA,CDR3
TRBD1,TRBJ1-5,.,TRBV18,TGTGCCAGCTCACGACAGGGCTATAGCAATCAGCCCCAGCATTTT,CASSRQGYSNQPQHF
TRBD2,TRBJ2-7,.,TRBV7-2,TGTGCCAGCAGCTTAGGCCTAGCGGGGAACTCCTACGAGCAGTACTTC,CASSLGLAGNSYEQYF
TRBD1,TRBJ1-5,.,TRBV28,TGTGCCAGCACCATAGGGGACAGGGACAATCAGCCCCAGCATTTT,CASTIGDRDNQPQHF
TRBD2,TRBJ2-7,.,TRBV5-8,TGTGCCAGCAGACGGGGGGTTGAGTTTCCTTCCCCACTTTACGAGCAGTACTTC,CASRRGVEFPSPLYEQYF
.,TRBJ1-2,.,TRBV7-9,TGTGCCAGCAGCTTATTGCAACCGGGAACTTCATATGGCTACACCTTC,CASSLLQPGTSYGYTF
TRBD1,TRBJ1-4,.,TRBV18,TGTGCCAGCTCACCAGACAGGGTTCGTGGTAATGAAAAACTGTTTTTT,CASSPDRVRGNEKLFF
.,TRBJ2-2,.,TRBV5-5,TGTGCCAGCAGCTTGAGAGGCAGTTCCTTCGGGGAGCTGTTTTTT,CASSLRGSSFGELFF
TRBD2,TRBJ2-7,few,TRBV27,TGTGCCAGCAGCCGGGGACTAGCGGGAACCTACGAGCAGTACTTC,CASSRGLAGTYEQYF
.,TRBJ1-5,few,TRBV19,TGTGCCAGTACCCCCGGGGCAGGGGAAGACTTATACAGCAATCAGCCCCAGCATTTT,CASTPGAGEDLYSNQPQHF
TRBD1,TRBJ2-6,.,TRBV10-3,TGTGCCATCAGTGAGTCCGGGACAGCCTCTGGGGCCAACGTCCTGACTTTC,CAISESGTASGANVLTF
TRBD2,TRBJ2-1,few,TRBV5-1,TGCGCCAGCAGCTTGGCCGGCGGGAGGCGAAGCTCCTACAATGAGCAGTTCTTC,CASSLAGGRRSSYNEQFF
.,TRBJ2-3,.,TRBV21-1,TGTGCCAGCAGCCCCCGGACATATACGCAGTATTTT,CASSPRTYTQYF
.,TRBJ1-2,.,TRBV4-3,TGCGCCAGCAGCCAAGAACTCCCCAAGGGGGATACTGGCTACACCTTC,CASSQELPKGDTGYTF
.,TRBJ2-2,.,TRBV6-6,TGTGCCAGCAACGGTCCTAAAACCAACACCGGGGAGCTGTTTTTT,CASNGPKTNTGELFF
.,TRBJ2-7,.,TRBV5-5,TGTGCCAGCAGCTGTGGATCTGATAGGACATATACCTACGAGCAGTACTTC,CASSCGSDRTYTYEQYF
.,TRBJ1-2,.,TRBV5-1,TGCGCCAGCAGGGGTTCAGGGTTGAACTATGGCTACACCTTC,CASRGSGLNYGYTF
.,TRBJ2-7,.,TRBV29-1,TGCAGCGTTAAGTTAGGGGACTTCGTCTACGAGCAGTACTTC,CSVKLGDFVYEQYF
.,TRBJ1-1,.,TRBV30,TGTGCCTGGTTGACATCGATGAACACTGAAGCTTTCTTT,CAWLTSMNTEAFF
TRBD2,TRBJ2-2,.,TRBV4-3,TGCGCCAGCAGCCGAGGGGTACCGGGACTAGCGGGGGCTTCCCGGGGGGAGCTGTTTTTT,CASSRGVPGLAGASRGELFF
TRBD1,TRBJ1-2,.,TRBV7-2,TGTGCCAGCAGCTGCCGGGACAGGGGGCCACAAAACGATGGCTACACCTTC,CASSCRDRGPQNDGYTF
.,TRBJ1-1,.,TRBV5-1,TGCGCCAGCAGCTCGAACATGAACACTGAAGCTTTCTTT,CASSSNMNTEAFF
.,TRBJ2-1,.,TRBV6-6,TGTGCCAGCAGTTACTCCAGAGATAGGGGGTTCTTC,CASSYSRDRGFF
TRBD1,TRBJ2-3,.,TRBV28,TGTGCCAGCAACAGGGGTGGGTTATACACAGATACGCAGTATTTT,CASNRGGLYTDTQYF
.,TRBJ2-7,few,TRBV20-1,TGCACTTTAGACCGACTCTACGAGCAGTACTTC,CTLDRLYEQYF
.,TRBJ2-7,.,TRBV7-8,TGTGCCAGCAGCTTTTCTGGAGCGGTTCGATACGAGCAGTACTTC,CASSFSGAVRYEQYF
TRBD1,TRBJ2-7,.,TRBV11-2,TGTGCCAGCAGCTCCCCAAGGGACAGTACCTACGAGCAGTACTTC,CASSSPRDSTYEQYF
.,TRBJ1-6,.,TRBV6-1,TGTGCCAGCAGTGACCGGGCGGGGAGGACCCTTAATTCACCCCTCCACTTT,CASSDRAGRTLNSPLHF
.,TRBJ1-4,.,TRBV29-1,TGCAGCCCCGATAGGGGACATACTAATGAAAAACTGTTTTTT,CSPDRGHTNEKLFF
TRBD1,TRBJ1-1,.,TRBV19,TGTGCCAGTCGACAGGGGGCGGTGAACACTGAAGCTTTCTTT,CASRQGAVNTEAFF
.,TRBJ2-7,.,TRBV5-6,TGTGCCAGCAGCTTGGCCTTCGGGGGGCTGCTTAACGAGCAGTACTTC,CASSLAFGGLLNEQYF
TRBD2,TRBJ2-1,few,TRBV6-4,TGTGCCAGCAGTCTTAGCGGGAGGCCCTACAATGAGCAGTTCTTC,CASSLSGRPYNEQFF
TRBD1,TRBJ1-2,.,TRBV28,TGTGCCAGCAGTTTATGGGACAGGGTTTCTCTTAACTATGGCTACACCTTC,CASSLWDRVSLNYGYTF
TRBD2,TRBJ2-2,.,TRBV13,TGTGCCAGCAGCTTAGGGTCTAGCGGGAGGCCTGCCTCGGTCACCGGGGAGCTGTTTTTT,CASSLGSSGRPASVTGELFF
.,TRBJ1-2,few,TRBV5-1,TGCGCCAGCACCCTGGACAGAACTAACTATGGCTACACCTTC,CASTLDRTNYGYTF
.,TRBJ1-5,.,TRBV6-4,TGTGCCAGCAGGAAGCGGGGTCAGCCCCAGCATTTT,CASRKRGQPQHF
TRBD2,TRBJ2-4,.,TRBV11-2,TGTGCCAGCAGCCTCCCCGGACTAGCGGGTGGTGGGGACATTCAGTACTTC,CASSLPGLAGGGDIQYF
.,TRBJ2-3,.,TRBV19,TGTGCCAGTAGTATAAAGGTCTATATCGGGAGTAAAGCAGATACGCAGTATTTT,CASSIKVYIGSKADTQYF
.,TRBJ1-5,.,TRBV5-6,TGTGCCAGCAGCTTAAAACTTTCCAATCAGCCCCAGCATTTT,CASSLKLSNQPQHF
TRBD2,TRBJ2-3,.,TRBV10-3,TGTGCCATCAGGCGGACTAGCCTTAGCACAGATACGCAGTATTTT,CAIRRTSLSTDTQYF
TRBD2,TRBJ2-7,.,TRBV7-8,TGTGCCAGCAGCGGCCCGGGACTAGCGGGAGGGCACGAGCAGTACTTC,CASSGPGLAGGHEQYF
.,TRBJ2-5,.,TRBV6-6,TGTGCCAGCAGTGTCCTACAGGGAGAGACCCAGTACTTC,CASSVLQGETQYF
TRBD2,TRBJ2-3,once,TRBV4-3,TGCGCCAGCAGCCAAGGGTTAGCGGGAGGGCCTAAAGATACGCAGTATTTT,CASSQGLAGGPKDTQYF
TRBD1,TRBJ2-1,.,TRBV12-5,TGTGCTAGTGGTTTTGGTCTCATCCGGGACAGGGGCCCCTACAATGAGCAGTTCTTC,CASGFGLIRDRGPYNEQFF
TRBD2,TRBJ2-7,.,TRBV19,TGTGCCAGTAGTTCTACTAGCGGGGGCTGTAACGAGCAGTACTTC,CASSSTSGGCNEQYF
.,TRBJ2-1,.,TRBV6-5,TGTGCCAGCAGTACCCGGACTGGCAATGAGCAGTTCTTC,CASSTRTGNEQFF
.,TRBJ1-1,.,TRBV20-1,TGCAGTGCTAGTTCCGGCACTGAAGCTTTCTTT,CSASSGTEAFF
TRBD1,TRBJ1-1,.,TRBV6-6,TGTGCCAGCAGTTACTCGCAGGGGGCCACTGAAGCTTTCTTT,CASSYSQGATEAFF
.,TRBJ2-7,.,TRBV11-2,TGTGCCAGCAGACCGGACTGCGCCTACGAGCAGTACTTC,CASRPDCAYEQYF
TRBD2,TRBJ2-3,.,TRBV7-9,TGTGCCAGCAGCTTATCGTCGACTAGCTCAAGCACAGATACGCAGTATTTT,CASSLSSTSSSTDTQYF
TRBD2,TRBJ2-2,once,TRBV7-9,TGTGCCGGTAGCGGGGTAAACACCGGGGAGCTGTTTTTT,CAGSGVNTGELFF
TRBD2,TRBJ2-7,.,TRBV10-3,TGTGCCATCAGTCAAGGACGAGGGACTAGCGGGAACTACGAGCAGTACTTC,CAISQGRGTSGNYEQYF
TRBD2,TRBJ2-5,.,TRBV10-3,TGTGCCATCAGCGGGGGGACTAGCGGCCAAGAGACCCAGTACTTC,CAISGGTSGQETQYF
TRBD1,TRBJ2-3,.,TRBV7-9,TGTGCCAGCAGCTTAACAGGGGGCCACACAGATACGCAGTATTTT,CASSLTGGHTDTQYF
TRBD2,TRBJ2-7,.,TRBV2,TGTGCCAGCAGTGAAAGTTTGCGGGAGGGCCTCGCTTTTTCCTACGAGCAGTACTTC,CASSESLREGLAFSYEQYF
TRBD2,TRBJ2-3,.,TRBV7-9,TGTGCCAGCAGCTTATGGGGACTAGCGGGAGGAGGGACAGATACGCAGTATTTT,CASSLWGLAGGGTDTQYF
TRBD2,TRBJ2-2,.,TRBV5-6,TGTGCCAGCAGCCCCGGGACTAGCGGGATCTATAACACCGGGGAGCTGTTTTTT,CASSPGTSGIYNTGELFF
.,TRBJ2-1,.,TRBV27,TGTGCCAGCAGTTCTACCTCGCTACCTCGGACAGGGGGGACTAGCCTGATCTACAATGAGCAGTTCTTC,CASSSTSLPRTGGTSLIYNEQFF